A selection of T cell receptor beta chains follows, all from one sample in a study of shared clonotypes between healthy human individuals. Generated by immunoSEQ multiplex PCR, the TCRdb table keeps only in-frame clones and is missing some. The sample gives about a million clones, 76% of which show up once; approximately 1.5% is in the top ten. Specimen: memory CD4+ T cells sorted from blood. Source of these receptors: a man between 18 and 29 years old in good health. Both conserved end residues are trimmed from each CDR3. Fields, in order: V gene, CDR3 protein.

TRBV9	ASSAEGDSYNEQF
TRBV30	AWSVQMGAEAF
TRBV9	ASSVEGGIGGTSRETQY
TRBV6-5	ASSLDRGSYEQY
TRBV18	ASSPPPQVNTDTQY
TRBV2	ASSLPGGRTGELF
TRBV6-5	ASSSTDNLGSPLH
TRBV5-1	ASSLTGGSDTQY
TRBV2	ASSDSGREKHNEQF
TRBV5-1	ASSTTGGLYNEQF
TRBV9	ASSVGVSRGTREQY
TRBV19	ASKVDRGRTGELF
TRBV11-1	ASSLQDRGRHEQY
TRBV30	ACLGQGDGYT
TRBV5-1	ASSPTVGGGNNEQF
TRBV19	ASKNAPGAYGYT
TRBV9	ASSVDGGGSNEQF
TRBV30	AWSVSDRAYSGNTIY
TRBV6-5	ASSYRDRGPYEQY
TRBV5-1	ASKYGVSTDTQY
TRBV5-1	ASSPSSGFQETQY
TRBV6-7	ASSSKVQGATNSPLH
TRBV7-2	ASSLETDSFSYEQY
TRBV7-2	ASSRTSGSYEQY